These T cell receptor beta chains were read from a single sample in a study of T cells in narcolepsy. Here immunoSEQ multiplex PCR was the method, and the copy in TCRdb shows in-frame clones only, minus some. The sample carries around 28,000 clones, approximately 82% recorded once. The sequencing sample was made of CD45RA- memory CD4+ T cells from PBMCs. Receptor source: a human donor with narcolepsy. CDR3s leave out the opening cysteine and the closing phenylalanine or tryptophan. Each record gives: clone size, J gene, V gene, CDR3 protein. A row's size may be missing; if present it is once, few, many or a size class.

clone size: NA
J gene: TRBJ2-7
V gene: TRBV4-1
CDR3 protein: ASSQAPSSYEQY

clone size: few
J gene: TRBJ1-4
V gene: TRBV28
CDR3 protein: ASSLMMGGGEKLF

clone size: NA
J gene: TRBJ1-4
V gene: TRBV7-9
CDR3 protein: ASSARATGEKLF

clone size: NA
J gene: TRBJ2-7
V gene: TRBV20-1
CDR3 protein: SARSDDEQY

clone size: NA
J gene: TRBJ2-7
V gene: TRBV25-1
CDR3 protein: ASSESGQIGRQY

clone size: NA
J gene: TRBJ2-1
V gene: TRBV6-4
CDR3 protein: ASSLDSVNNEQF

clone size: NA
J gene: TRBJ2-7
V gene: TRBV11-2
CDR3 protein: ASTLTWSTEQY

clone size: few
J gene: TRBJ1-1
V gene: TRBV6-1
CDR3 protein: ASSDQGAKTEAF

clone size: NA
J gene: TRBJ1-1
V gene: TRBV2
CDR3 protein: ASSVEWNTEAF

clone size: NA
J gene: TRBJ2-7
V gene: TRBV27
CDR3 protein: ASRSGTGGGEQY

clone size: NA
J gene: TRBJ1-6
V gene: TRBV7-6
CDR3 protein: ASSLEGDSPLH

clone size: NA
J gene: TRBJ1-1
V gene: TRBV7-2
CDR3 protein: ASSPRDDGSTEAF

clone size: NA
J gene: TRBJ1-1
V gene: TRBV5-1
CDR3 protein: ASSLLAGPLNTEAF

clone size: NA
J gene: TRBJ2-3
V gene: TRBV4-3
CDR3 protein: ASSQDPGGYSTDTQY

clone size: NA
J gene: TRBJ2-5
V gene: TRBV19
CDR3 protein: ASKFRGEETQY

clone size: NA
J gene: TRBJ1-2
V gene: TRBV7-4
CDR3 protein: ASNEFAQADYGYT

clone size: NA
J gene: TRBJ2-2
V gene: TRBV15
CDR3 protein: ATSRDSSGLAGNTGELF

clone size: NA
J gene: TRBJ2-2
V gene: TRBV18
CDR3 protein: ASSPTRTGANTGELF

clone size: NA
J gene: TRBJ2-7
V gene: TRBV2
CDR3 protein: ASTSSQTYSYEQY

clone size: NA
J gene: TRBJ1-4
V gene: TRBV4-3
CDR3 protein: ASSQDFAFEKLF

clone size: NA
J gene: TRBJ2-1
V gene: TRBV5-6
CDR3 protein: ASSLALASGVEQF

clone size: NA
J gene: TRBJ2-5
V gene: TRBV19
CDR3 protein: ASSMWTSGPQETQY

clone size: NA
J gene: TRBJ2-7
V gene: TRBV2
CDR3 protein: ASSEGGGAADYEQY

clone size: NA
J gene: TRBJ2-7
V gene: TRBV18
CDR3 protein: ASSPGTGVSYEQY

clone size: NA
J gene: TRBJ1-3
V gene: TRBV9
CDR3 protein: ASSEDREFGNTIY

clone size: NA
J gene: TRBJ2-3
V gene: TRBV6-1
CDR3 protein: ASSEKGFGGGADTQY

clone size: NA
J gene: TRBJ1-5
V gene: TRBV7-6
CDR3 protein: ASSLGASQPQH

clone size: NA
J gene: TRBJ2-2
V gene: TRBV6-1
CDR3 protein: ASMFGNTGELF

clone size: NA
J gene: TRBJ2-7
V gene: TRBV14
CDR3 protein: ASSQAGAGIYEQY

clone size: NA
J gene: TRBJ1-2
V gene: TRBV21-1
CDR3 protein: ASSPGQGRDNYGYT